This TCR beta chain was identified during a study of cytomegalovirus exposure and HLA in healthy donors. Points from the study as a whole: Later analysis identified a missense DCLRE1C variant that was linked to TCR beta V- and J-gene trimming. Association of about 17,000 TCR beta sequences with HLA alleles was found at 0.05 false discovery rate in a later analysis. Across HLA loci, a later analysis found differing TCR association rates, with DRB1 most and HLA-C fewest.

For this clone: Antigen unknown.

V shed 1 base and J shed 0 bases, with 13 bases lying between them. Per the germline V gene, CDR1 is LGHNA and CDR2 is YNFKEQ. The CDR3 contains 17 residues. The PCR used 60 Vbeta and 13 Jbeta primers. Measured with immunoSEQ multiplex PCR; TCRdb has only the in-frame clones, and not every one. The sample has approximately 150,000 clones, more than 75% seen once. The receptor was derived from a human donor in good health. The material sequenced was PBMCs. This chain uses TRBV4-2 with TRBJ1-3; D is undetermined. As DNA, the CDR3 is TGTGCCAGCAGCCAAGTTACCGGGATCGCCTCTGGAAACACCATATATTTT. This gives the protein CASSQVTGIASGNTIYF.